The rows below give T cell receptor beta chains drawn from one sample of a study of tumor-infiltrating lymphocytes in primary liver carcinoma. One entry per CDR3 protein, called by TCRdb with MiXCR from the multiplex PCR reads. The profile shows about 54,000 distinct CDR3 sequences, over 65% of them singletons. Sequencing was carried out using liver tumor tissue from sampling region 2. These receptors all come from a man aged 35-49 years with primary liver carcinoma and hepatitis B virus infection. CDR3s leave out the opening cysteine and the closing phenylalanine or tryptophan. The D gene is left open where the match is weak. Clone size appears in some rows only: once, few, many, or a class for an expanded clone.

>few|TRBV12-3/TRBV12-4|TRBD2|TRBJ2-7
ASSLLAGGPPYGQY
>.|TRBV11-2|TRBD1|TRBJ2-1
ASSLSYRGPVIQVRSYNEQF
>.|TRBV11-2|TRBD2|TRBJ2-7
VGSLSVRLAGGGYEQY
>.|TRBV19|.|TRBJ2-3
ASSMSTDTQY
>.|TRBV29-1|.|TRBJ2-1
SFLTGEQS
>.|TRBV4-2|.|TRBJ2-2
VSSQAGRGQGGNTGELF
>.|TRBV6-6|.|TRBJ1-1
ASSFGPTEGF
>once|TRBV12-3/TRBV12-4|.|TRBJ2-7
ANTRQEYYGQY
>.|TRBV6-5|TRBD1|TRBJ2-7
ASGRQGTTGQY
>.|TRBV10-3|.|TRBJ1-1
AAGGVQKHEAF
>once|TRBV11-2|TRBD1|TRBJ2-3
ASSERDRHTEAQY
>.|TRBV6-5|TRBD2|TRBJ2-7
ASSWTSGSTNEQY
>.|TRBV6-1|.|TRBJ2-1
ASIERNEQF
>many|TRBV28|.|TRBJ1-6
ASRRGRAPLH
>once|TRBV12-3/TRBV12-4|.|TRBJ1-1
TSSFGTVSNTEAF
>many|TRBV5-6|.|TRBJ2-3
ASSFVLTDTQY
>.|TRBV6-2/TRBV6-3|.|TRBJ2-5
ASSYDCSQETQY
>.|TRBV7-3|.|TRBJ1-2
ASSLDGDGYT
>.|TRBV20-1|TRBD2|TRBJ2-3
SARLAGEDTQY
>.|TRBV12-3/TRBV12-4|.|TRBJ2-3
DSSRGSDTQY
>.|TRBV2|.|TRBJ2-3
AISESLPTHY
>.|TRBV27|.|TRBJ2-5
ASSGLALAETQY
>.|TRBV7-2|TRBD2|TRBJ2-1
ASRRVNLAGEDEQF
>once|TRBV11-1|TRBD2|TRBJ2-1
ANSLGLAGEVDNERF
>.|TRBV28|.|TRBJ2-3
ANSFLSGTDTQY
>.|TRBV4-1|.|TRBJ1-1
AISQDLAVRGTEAF
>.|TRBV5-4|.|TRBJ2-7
ASSWGGLFRDEQN
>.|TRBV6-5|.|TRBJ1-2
ASSYLRGGWENGYT
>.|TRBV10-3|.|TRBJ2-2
AINATEGGELF
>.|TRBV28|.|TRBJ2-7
ARSSPGGKGRYEQY
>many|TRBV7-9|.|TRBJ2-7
ASNPSSSYEQY
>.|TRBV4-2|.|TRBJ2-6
ASNPQEDLGGANVLT
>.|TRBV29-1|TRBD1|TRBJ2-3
SIKTGGTDTQY
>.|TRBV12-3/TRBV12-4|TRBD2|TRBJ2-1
ASLAGLFYNEQF